The 19 T cell receptor beta chains below come from one sample, sequenced in a study of beta chain features in type 1 diabetes (dated by TCRdb to about 2018). Library preparation was by the immunoSEQ multiplex PCR assay. The entire amount of isolated RNA was reverse transcribed using the High Capacity cDNA Reverse Transcription Kit, so the sequenced TCRB transcripts were expressed ones. TCRdb provides this immuneACCESS table in a form limited to in-frame rearrangements. Some clones are lacking; in checked studies, under half of them reflect an unresolved V gene, and why the rest are absent is not known. In this sample the table shows about half a million clones, roughly 10% of which occur a single time. The ten largest clones add up to less than 0.06% of the sample. Sequenced sample: naive CD4+ T cells from blood. In the paper's terms, the cell subset or site label means: true naive CD4+ T cells. Every receptor here comes from a woman between 18 and 29 years old in good health.

As regards this clone: A much larger clonotype is one base distant, so this may be a read error. The CDR3 spells CASSLDSNNEQFF. For the CDR3, the DNA is TGCGCCAGCAGCTTGGACAGCAACAATGAGCAGTTCTTC. The chain employs TRBV5-1 and TRBJ2-1, with no clear D. V was trimmed by 0 bases and J by 5 bases, leaving 6 bases between them. CDR1 and CDR2 from the germline V gene are SGHRS and YFSETQ. The CDR3 has 13 amino acids.

This clone was detected only a few times. The chain couples TRBV2 to TRBJ2-3; D remains unclear. V was pared by 3 bases and J by 8 bases, with 15 bases between. Germline V gives CDR1 SNHLY, CDR2 FYNNEI. The CDR3 consists of 14 residues. CDR3 sequence (DNA): TGTGCCAGCAGTGATTCTCGGTTTTGGGCTACGCAGTATTTT. This encodes CASSDSRFWATQYF.

A few counts support this clone. This chain links TRBV7-9 with TRBJ1-2, with D unclear. Germline values: CDR1 SEHNR, CDR2 FQNEAQ (reference sequence). V was pared by 5 bases and J by 7 bases, with 11 bases between. This CDR3 spans 12 amino acids. This CDR3 reads CASSIQLAGYTF. DNA for the CDR3: TGTGCCAGCAGCATACAGTTGGCTGGCTACACCTTC.

This chain joins TRBV7-2 and TRBJ1-1; D remains unclear. CDR3 length: 15 residues. Germline CDR1 is SGHTA and CDR2 is FQGNSA. V lost 5 bases, J lost 4 bases, and 17 bases lay in between. The CDR3 coding sequence is TGTGCCAGCAGCCCGCTAGTGGGGTGGGGCACTGAAGCTTTCTTT. This encodes CASSPLVGWGTEAFF.

The rearrangement links TRBV23-1 to TRBJ2-7; D is unresolved. TRBV23-1 is flagged as an ORF with uncertain function. V was shortened by 0 bases and J by 6 bases, with 9 bases between the two germline ends. This CDR3 is built from 13 residues. CDR3 nucleotide sequence: TGCGCCAGCAGTCAATCGGGAAGACGCGAGCAGTACGTC. It encodes CASSQSGRREQYV.

This clone was found a few times. This rearrangement joins TRBV7-9 to TRBJ1-4; tentatively, D is TRBD1 (5 bases). V gave up 5 bases and J gave up 8 bases, with 18 bases separating them. In germline, CDR1 is SEHNR, CDR2 FQNEAQ (reference sequence). The CDR3 has 15 residues. CDR3 loop: CASSQGGLGDEKLFF. In DNA form, the CDR3 reads TGTGCCAGCAGCCAAGGAGGGTTGGGGGACGAAAAACTGTTTTTT. Based on the CDR3 plus reference TRBV7-9 and TRBJ1-4, the full variable domain is DTGVSQNPRHKITKRGQNVTFRCDPISEHNRLYWYRQTLGQGPEFLTYFQNEAQLEKSRLLSDRFSAERPKGSFSTLEIQRTEQGDSAMYLCASSQGGLGDEKLFFGSGTQLSVL.

This clone was seen more than once but under ten times. The chain recombines TRBV15 with TRBJ2-1; D gene ambiguous. This CDR3 is 13 amino acids long. Germline CDR1 LNHNV, CDR2 YYDKDF (reference sequence). Deletions cut 11 bases from V and 4 bases from J, with 15 bases between. The CDR3 sequence is CASKARSYNEQFF. The CDR3 DNA reads TGTGCCTCCAAAGCCCGCTCGTACAATGAGCAGTTCTTC. The full variable domain, in which reference TRBV15 and TRBJ2-1 provide the parts outside the CDR3, is DAMVIQNPRYQVTQFGKPVTLSCSQTLNHNVMYWYQQKSSQAPKLLFHYYDKDFNNEADTPDNFQSRRPNTSFCFLDIRSPGLGDTAMYLCASKARSYNEQFFGPGTRLTVL.

This clone was observed a handful of times. This chain connects TRBV5-1 to TRBJ2-1; 8 positions match TRBD2. The ends lost 0 bases at V and 4 bases at J; junction bases unmatched: 6. This CDR3 is 16 amino acids long. CDR1 SGHRS and CDR2 YFSETQ come from the germline V gene. The CDR3 sequence: CASSLVVAGNYNEQFF. CDR3 bases: TGCGCCAGCAGCTTGGTAGTAGCGGGGAATTACAATGAGCAGTTCTTC.

This clone was counted a few times. The rearrangement uses TRBV29-1 and TRBJ1-2; tentatively, D is TRBD1 (6 bases). This CDR3 has 14 residues. V lost 4 bases and J lost 0, with 12 bases in between. The germline V gene encodes CDR1 SQVTM and CDR2 ANQGSEA. CDR3 bases: TGCAGCGTTGTTGGAGGGGGTACTAACTATGGCTACACCTTC. Protein: CSVVGGGTNYGYTF.

This clone showed up just a few times. The CDR3 is CASSPRGRRGSGEQYF. As DNA, the CDR3 is TGTGCCAGCAGCCCGCGGGGCCGTCGCGGGAGCGGGGAGCAGTACTTC. V gene TRBV11-2 combines with J gene TRBJ2-7; 7 bases are a match to TRBD2. Germline V CDR1 and CDR2: SGHAT, FQNNGV. The CDR3 loop spans 16 amino acids. The junction had 17 bases not matched to a gene; V was cut back by 5 bases and J by 7 bases.

The chain employs TRBV21-1 and TRBJ1-1. TRBV21-1 is shown as a pseudogene. The CDR3 contains 12 residues. CDR3 nucleotides: TGTGCCAGCAGCGTCTACATAGCTGAAGCTTTCTTT. Amino acids: CASSVYIAEAFF.

There are a few counts of this clone. The J gene is TRBJ1-2, the V gene TRBV2; D gene ambiguous. Per germline, CDR1 SNHLY and CDR2 FYNNEI. The CDR3 covers 12 residues. Deletions cut 6 bases from V and 4 bases from J, with 9 bases between. The CDR3 spells CASRVSTYGYTF. The CDR3 DNA sequence: TGTGCCAGCAGGGTTTCAACCTATGGCTACACCTTC.

This chain connects TRBV11-3 to TRBJ2-7, with D perhaps TRBD1 (5 bases). V lost 4 bases and J 5 bases, leaving 15 bases between the germline ends. Germline-derived CDR1 and CDR2 are SGHNT and YENEEA. This CDR3 comprises 14 residues. The CDR3 protein is CASSSPPPGNEQYF. CDR3 DNA: TGTGCCAGCAGCTCCCCCCCGCCAGGGAACGAGCAGTACTTC.

The chain couples TRBV29-1 to TRBJ2-2; possible D gene TRBD1, 6 bases. The CDR3 spans 14 residues. Between the trimmed V and J ends, which lost 7 bases and 4 bases, there was a span of 16 bases. The germline gives CDR1 SQVTM, CDR2 ANQGSEA. CDR3 amino acids: CSASTGWGTGELFF. Written as DNA, the CDR3 is TGCAGCGCCTCAACAGGGTGGGGCACCGGGGAGCTGTTTTTT.

This clone was seen a few times. The V and J genes are TRBV29-1 and TRBJ2-6, with D tentatively TRBD1 (5 bases). The V end lost 3 bases, the J end lost 3 bases, and 9 bases lay between the germline ends. The CDR3 has 14 amino acids. CDR1 SQVTM and CDR2 ANQGSEA come from the germline V gene. Here the CDR3 reads CSVDRVSGANVLTF. The CDR3 DNA reads as TGCAGCGTTGACAGGGTCAGTGGGGCCAACGTCCTGACTTTC.

The chain links TRBV4-1 to TRBJ2-5; 8 positions agree with TRBD1. The J segment lost 5 bases and the V segment lost 4 bases, leaving 9 bases of the junction unmatched. From germline, CDR1 is MGHRA and CDR2 YSYEKL. The CDR3 totals 15 residues. CDR3 residues: CASSRVDRDGETQYF. The CDR3 DNA follows: TGCGCCAGCAGCCGGGTGGACAGGGACGGGGAGACCCAGTACTTC.

The chain joins TRBV20-1 to TRBJ2-7; D remains ambiguous. In germline, CDR1 is DFQATT, CDR2 SNEGSKA (reference sequence). Trimming pared 6 bases from V and 9 bases from J, leaving 15 bases between. This CDR3 has 11 amino acids. CDR3 in amino acids: CSAMDRLRQYF. DNA of the CDR3: TGCAGTGCAATGGACCGCCTCAGGCAGTACTTC.

The V call is TRBV13, the J call TRBJ2-3, with no clear D. CDR1 PRHDT and CDR2 FYEKMQ come from the germline V gene (reference sequence). V dropped 5 bases and J dropped 0 bases, with 12 bases sitting between them. The CDR3 is 15 amino acids. This chain's CDR3 is CASSPEDISTDTQYF. The CDR3 bases are TGTGCCAGCAGCCCAGAAGACATTAGCACAGATACGCAGTATTTT.

This clone was detected a few times. The gene calls are TRBV4-2 and TRBJ2-5, with 10 nucleotides matching TRBD1. The germline V gene has CDR1 LGHNA and CDR2 YNFKEQ. V was pared by 5 bases and J by 3 bases, with 12 bases of the junction left unmatched. CDR3 length equals 17 residues. The CDR3 sequence is CASSSHEGQGIEETQYF. As DNA, the CDR3 is TGTGCCAGCAGCTCCCATGAGGGACAGGGGATAGAAGAGACCCAGTACTTC.